The 20 T cell receptor beta chains below all came from one sample that was sequenced in a study of blood T cell repertoires in COVID-19. Clones were read by immunoSEQ multiplex PCR, and TCRdb kept only the in-frame ones, dropping some. Of 200,000 to 250,000 clones detected, around four fifths appear once; the ten largest clones hold 2.5% to 3.5%. The material sequenced was peripheral blood. The source of these receptors is a man in his fifties with active or convalescent COVID-19.

The J gene is TRBJ1-5, the V gene TRBV7-6; tentative D call: TRBD1 (5 bases). Trimming pared 0 bases from V and 7 bases from J, leaving 10 bases between. The CDR3 loop spans 14 amino acids. The germline gives CDR1 SGHVS, CDR2 FNYEAQ. The CDR3 protein is CASSLASGRQPQHF. The CDR3 nucleotides read TGTGCCAGCAGCTTAGCATCAGGGAGGCAGCCCCAGCATTTT.

The rearrangement links TRBV4-1 to TRBJ2-2; 11 positions agree with TRBD2. CDR3 length equals 16 residues. V was pared by 4 bases and J by 1 base, with 2 bases of the junction left unmatched. CDR1 is MGHRA and CDR2 is YSYEKL in the germline V gene. CDR3 sequence: CASSPGLAGNTGELFF. The CDR3 DNA reads TGCGCCAGCAGCCCCGGACTAGCGGGGAACACCGGGGAGCTGTTTTTT.

This chain joins TRBV6-1 and TRBJ2-1, with 8 bases matching TRBD2. Germline CDR1 MNHNS, CDR2 SASEGT. The CDR3 loop spans 15 amino acids. The J segment lost 8 bases and the V segment lost 1 base, leaving 7 bases of the junction unmatched. For the CDR3, the DNA is TGTGCCAGCAGTGAAGGGGGACTAGGGGTCGATGAGCAGTTCTTC. Translated: CASSEGGLGVDEQFF.

This chain uses TRBV7-9 with TRBJ2-3; the match to TRBD2 covers 12 bases. V lost 5 bases to trimming and J lost 5 bases; unmatched junction nucleotides: 8. The CDR3 has 16 residues. CDR1 and CDR2 from the germline V gene are SEHNR and FQNEAQ (reference sequence). CDR3 DNA: TGTGCCAGCAGCCCCTTACTAGCGGGAGGAGAAGATACGCAGTATTTT. This codes for CASSPLLAGGEDTQYF.

The V and J genes are TRBV18 and TRBJ1-1, with unresolved D. Trimming took off 3 bases at V and 3 bases at J, with 8 bases between the two ends. Germline CDR1 KGHSH, CDR2 LQKENI. The CDR3 totals 13 residues. DNA of the CDR3: TGTGCCAGCTCACCCAACAGCCACACTGAAGCTTTCTTT. It codes for CASSPNSHTEAFF.

The chain has TRBV7-8 and TRBJ1-6; D may be TRBD1 (6 bases). The germline V gene encodes CDR1 SGHVS and CDR2 FQNEAQ. Trimming stripped 5 bases from V and 7 bases from J, with 15 bases between. The CDR3 runs 15 residues. The CDR3 bases are TGTGCCAGCAGCGCTAGGGGGGGTGGGAATTCACCCCTCCACTTT. Its translation: CASSARGGGNSPLHF.

This chain connects TRBV28 to TRBJ1-3; TRBD1 is a possible D gene (5 bases). V shed 6 bases and J shed 0 bases, with 12 bases lying between them. The CDR3 has 15 amino acids. Germline CDR1 MDHEN, CDR2 SYDVKM. CDR3 in DNA: TGTGCCAGCAGCCTAAACAGGAACTCTGGAAACACCATATATTTT. Translated: CASSLNRNSGNTIYF.

This sequence joins TRBV27 and TRBJ1-2; D is ambiguous. This CDR3 is 12 amino acids long. The V gene's germline CDR1 is MNHEY and CDR2 SMNVEV (reference sequence). V was pared by 8 bases and J by 2 bases, with 9 bases between. Here the CDR3 reads CASGEGNYGYTF. The CDR3, as DNA: TGTGCCAGCGGTGAGGGCAACTATGGCTACACCTTC.

V usage is TRBV7-2 and J usage is TRBJ2-3; unclear D gene. The V and J ends lost 2 bases and 0 bases respectively, with 9 bases between them. CDR3 length: 15 amino acids. Germline CDR1 reads SGHTA; CDR2 reads FQGNSA. The CDR3 region has the DNA TGTGCCAGCAGCTTACTGGCGGCTAGCACAGATACGCAGTATTTT. The encoded protein is CASSLLAASTDTQYF. Full variable domain (remainder filled in from reference TRBV7-2 and TRBJ2-3): GAGVSQSPSNKVTEKGKDVELRCDPISGHTALYWYRQSLGQGLEFLIYFQGNSAPDKSGLPSDRFSAERTGGSVSTLTIQRTQQEDSAVYLCASSLLAASTDTQYFGPGTRLTVL.

The J gene is TRBJ2-1, the V gene TRBV5-1; D gene uncertain. Germline V lookup: CDR1 SGHRS, CDR2 YFSETQ. Deletions cut 4 bases from V and 5 bases from J, with 4 bases between. The CDR3 totals 11 residues. CDR3 nucleotides: TGCGCCAGCAGCGCGGACAATGAGCAGTTCTTC. Its protein is CASSADNEQFF.

The J gene is TRBJ2-2, the V gene TRBV5-1; D call uncertain. V gave up 0 bases and J gave up 8 bases, with 11 bases separating them. CDR3 length: 14 residues. Germline CDR1 reads SGHRS; CDR2 reads YFSETQ. For the CDR3, the DNA is TGCGCCAGCAGCTTGGCCGGGTGGCAGGGGGAGCTGTTTTTT. Translating it yields CASSLAGWQGELFF.

This clone was counted only a few times. The chain employs TRBV10-1 and TRBJ2-2, with 7 bases that match TRBD2. Germline CDR1 reads WNHNN; CDR2 reads SYGVQD (reference sequence). The V segment lost 3 bases and the J segment 1 base; nucleotides outside the gene matches: 14. This CDR3 comprises 19 residues. The CDR3 DNA reads as TGCGCCAGCAGTGATGTGGGTGTGCCGGGAGGCAAGAACACCGGGGAGCTGTTTTTT. The encoded protein is CASSDVGVPGGKNTGELFF.

The count of this clone is one. The chain recombines TRBV15 with TRBJ1-2; 8 nucleotides line up with TRBD1. The CDR3 length is 14 residues. Germline loops: CDR1 LNHNV, CDR2 YYDKDF (reference sequence). J gave up 2 bases and V 1 base, and 0 bases lay outside the gene matches. The CDR3 spells CATSRGTGNYGYTF. CDR3 nucleotides: TGTGCCACCAGCAGAGGGACAGGGAACTATGGCTACACCTTC.

The V call is TRBV19, the J call TRBJ2-3, with TRBD2 matching 11 bases. The J segment lost 2 bases and the V segment lost 3 bases, leaving 7 bases of the junction unmatched. The germline V gene encodes CDR1 LNHDA and CDR2 SQIVND (reference sequence). This CDR3 spans 17 amino acids. CDR3 nucleotides: TGTGCCAGTAGTATGATACATAGCGGGAGGGACACAGATACGCAGTATTTT. Translating it yields CASSMIHSGRDTDTQYF.

The rearrangement uses TRBV7-2 and TRBJ2-2; TRBD1 aligns across 7 bases. The CDR3 sequence is 16 residues long. V dropped 5 bases and J dropped 6; count of bases not matched to a gene: 12. Looked up from germline, CDR1 is SGHTA and CDR2 is FQGNSA. The CDR3 is CASSLAATGTAGELFF. CDR3 bases: TGTGCCAGCAGCCTTGCCGCAACCGGGACAGCCGGGGAGCTGTTTTTT.

The CDR3: CASSFRAGSSYNEQFF. In DNA, the CDR3 is TGTGCCAGCAGCTTTCGAGCGGGTAGCTCCTACAATGAGCAGTTCTTC. This chain links TRBV9 with TRBJ2-1, with a tentative D call TRBD2 (6 bases). Germline lookup yields CDR1 SGDLS and CDR2 YYNGEE. Trimming took 4 bases from V and 0 from J, leaving 14 bases between them. The CDR3 consists of 16 residues.

The genes are TRBV15 and TRBJ1-6; tentative D call: TRBD1 (5 bases). Trimming removed 5 bases at V and 10 bases at J, with 21 bases between. Germline CDR1 is LNHNV and CDR2 is YYDKDF (reference sequence). The CDR3 runs 16 residues. CDR3 in DNA: TGTGCCACCAGCGCACAGAAGGGGTGGGGATCCTCACCCCTCCACTTT. Translated: CATSAQKGWGSSPLHF.

The chain recombines TRBV5-3 with TRBJ1-5; D is possibly TRBD1 (5 bases). TRBV5-3 is an ORF; its function is uncertain. With 4 bases removed from V and 5 bases from J, the gap between germline ends came to 16 bases. This CDR3 is built from 15 residues. CDR3 nucleotide sequence: TGTGCCAGAAGCAGGGGAGTCGGGAGGGATCAGCCCCAGCATTTT. As protein: CARSRGVGRDQPQHF.

The chain uses TRBV28 and TRBJ2-1; 8 nucleotides line up with TRBD2. The CDR3 totals 16 residues. Trimming at V came to 4 bases and at J to 0 bases, leaving 5 bases not matched to a gene. Germline CDR1 and CDR2: MDHEN and SYDVKM. The CDR3 reads CASSSERESSYNEQFF. CDR3 coding DNA: TGTGCCAGCAGTTCGGAGCGGGAGAGCTCCTACAATGAGCAGTTCTTC.

J is TRBJ1-1 and V is TRBV29-1; D call uncertain. CDR1 SQVTM and CDR2 ANQGSEA come from the germline V gene. The CDR3 has 11 residues. Between the trimmed V and J ends, which lost 5 bases and 8 bases, there was a span of 12 bases. Written as DNA, the CDR3 is TGCAGCGTTCCGGCAGGATCCGAAGCTTTCTTT. It specifies CSVPAGSEAFF.